These 5 T cell receptor beta chains were sequenced from one sample in a study of T cell repertoires in cytomegalovirus infection (dated by TCRdb to about 2019). These reads were obtained on an Illumina HiSeq 1500. TCRdb's own reprocessing of the public reads used fastp at Q25 and MiXCR and kept productive beta chains. Rows merge per CDR3 protein into single entries with the most common DNA and genes. This sample lists just over 300,000 distinct CDR3 sequences; roughly a sixth were detected once. The leading ten clones occupy approximately 12% of the sample. The sequenced sample was PBMCs. Receptor source: a human donor in good health (CMV status not recorded). Some clones in this sample may be carry-over from other donors' samples.

The sample holds many counts of this clonotype. The chain employs TRBV6-2 or TRBV6-3 and TRBJ1-2; a weak D match, TRBD1 (5 bases). In germline, CDR1 is MNHEY, CDR2 SVGEGT. The CDR3 length is 16 residues. Trimming shortened V by 2 bases and J by 3 bases, and 16 bases separated the two germline ends. The CDR3 reads CASSYRRDVLDYGYTF. The CDR3 DNA reads TGTGCCAGCAGTTACCGCCGGGACGTCCTGGACTATGGCTACACCTTC.

The rearrangement uses TRBV4-2 and TRBJ2-7; D gene unclear. Germline CDR1 and CDR2: LGHNA and YNFKEQ. The V gene lost 2 bases and the J gene lost 5 bases, with 10 bases spanning the gap. The CDR3 extends over 13 amino acids. The CDR3 here is CASSQTITDEQYF. CDR3 DNA sequence: TGTGCCAGCAGCCAAACTATCACCGACGAGCAGTACTTC.

The rearrangement uses TRBV28 and TRBJ1-1; unclear D gene. Germline CDR1 is MDHEN and CDR2 is SYDVKM. Trimming stripped 2 bases from V and 7 bases from J, with 11 bases between. The CDR3 runs 13 residues. This CDR3 reads CASSLDGNREAFF. CDR3 DNA: TGTGCCAGCAGTTTAGACGGAAACCGTGAAGCTTTCTTT.

This clonotype was recorded many times. The rearrangement links TRBV19 to TRBJ1-5; 7 bases are shared with TRBD1. There are 17 residues in the CDR3. The trim removed 6 bases at V and 0 bases at J, leaving 11 bases unmatched. Germline V gene sequence: CDR1 LNHDA, CDR2 SQIVND (reference sequence). For the CDR3, the DNA is TGTGCCAGTAGCTCGAGAGGGGGCAGCTATAGCAATCAGCCCCAGCATTTT. Its translation: CASSSRGGSYSNQPQHF.

CDR3 DNA: TGTGCCAGCAGCTTTCGGCGGGGGGACACCGGGGAGCTGTTTTTT. It yields the protein CASSFRRGDTGELFF. The V gene is TRBV7-9, the J gene TRBJ2-2; 8 bases are shared with TRBD2. The germline CDR1 and CDR2 sequences are SEHNR and FQNEAQ (reference sequence). Trimming cost V 3 bases and J 3 bases; bases outside gene matches: 3. The CDR3 spans 15 residues.